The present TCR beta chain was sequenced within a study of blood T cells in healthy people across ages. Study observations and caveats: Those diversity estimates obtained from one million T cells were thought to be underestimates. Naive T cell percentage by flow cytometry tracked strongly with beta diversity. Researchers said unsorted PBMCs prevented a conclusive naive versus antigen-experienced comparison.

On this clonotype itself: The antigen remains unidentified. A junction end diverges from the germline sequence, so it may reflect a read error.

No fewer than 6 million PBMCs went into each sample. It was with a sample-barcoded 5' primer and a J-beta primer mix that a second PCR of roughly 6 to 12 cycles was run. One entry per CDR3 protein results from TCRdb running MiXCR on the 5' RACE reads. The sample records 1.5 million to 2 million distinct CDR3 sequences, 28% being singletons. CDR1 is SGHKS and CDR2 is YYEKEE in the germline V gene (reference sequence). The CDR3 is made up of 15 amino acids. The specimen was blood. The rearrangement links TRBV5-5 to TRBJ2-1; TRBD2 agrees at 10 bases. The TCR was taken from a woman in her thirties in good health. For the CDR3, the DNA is TGTGCCAGCAGGTTGGGGACTAGCGATGGGCGGGAGCAGTTCTTC. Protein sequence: CASRLGTSDGREQFF.